What follows is one TCR beta chain and its context. Germline loops: CDR1 SGHVS, CDR2 FNYEAQ. The CDR3 contains 16 residues. Trimming took 1 base from V and 0 from J, leaving 10 bases between them. The sample comes from a study of blood T cell repertoires in COVID-19. Across the whole study: Sample material is recorded as cDNA or gDNA derived from T cells, B-cell-depleted T cells, or PBMCs.

Per the study methods: Amplification of reference gene primers provided the estimated nucleated cell counts. TCRdb keeps only in-frame clones here, not all; method: immunoSEQ multiplex PCR. That table furnishes V, J and clone size, whereas the DNA furnished D and trimming. The sample holds around 310,000 clones, around nine tenths seen once. In assigning cohorts, the study relied on participant-reported clinical history. The study counted Cohort 3 donors as recovered given two negative PCRs, clearance, or symptom resolution. This clonotype originated in a woman aged 30 to 39 who had recovered from COVID-19. What was sequenced was PBMCs or T cells enriched from blood (not recorded which). The chain has TRBV7-6 and TRBJ2-1, with D possibly being TRBD1 (6 bases). The CDR3 region is CASSLGVRGSYNEQFF. CDR3 nucleotides: TGTGCCAGCAGCTTAGGGGTCAGGGGCTCCTACAATGAGCAGTTCTTC.